One sample yielded the 23 T cell receptor beta chains listed below, sequenced in a study of early T cells in non-severe SARS-CoV-2 infection. TCRdb independently ran MiXCR on the 5' RACE reads; one entry per CDR3 protein. The data contain over 85,000 distinct CDR3 sequences, approximately 12% of them singletons. Sequenced material: whole blood, taken at baseline. These receptors all come from an adult who was a healthcare worker with PCR-confirmed SARS-CoV-2 infection or an uninfected control (not recorded which).

This clonotype was counted at least ten times. This chain uses TRBV6-5 with TRBJ1-6; D is undetermined. CDR3 length equals 15 residues. V lost 4 bases, J lost 9 bases, and 16 bases lay in between. Germline-derived CDR1 and CDR2 are MNHEY and SVGAGI. The chain's CDR3 is CASSLGSVLSSPLHF. CDR3 sequence (DNA): TGTGCCAGCAGTTTAGGTTCCGTCCTCTCTTCACCCCTCCACTTT.

This clonotype was observed a few times. V gene TRBV5-1 combines with J gene TRBJ2-5; TRBD2 aligns across 8 bases. After removal of 2 bases from V and 0 bases from J, the junction contained 3 bases not matched to a gene. There are 15 residues in the CDR3. Germline-derived CDR1 and CDR2 are SGHRS and YFSETQ. Here the CDR3 reads CASSLLAGNQETQYF. The CDR3 DNA reads TGCGCCAGCAGCTTATTAGCGGGGAACCAAGAGACCCAGTACTTC.

The rearrangement uses TRBV5-4 and TRBJ2-7, with D unclear. The CDR3 has 14 amino acids. In germline, CDR1 is SGHNT, CDR2 YYREEE (reference sequence). Deletions cut 2 bases from V and 2 bases from J, with 11 bases between. The CDR3 is CASSFWSSPYEQYF. CDR3 nucleotide sequence: TGTGCCAGCAGCTTTTGGTCCAGTCCCTACGAGCAGTACTTC.

This clonotype was observed a few times. The rearrangement joins TRBV9 to TRBJ1-1; D is possibly TRBD1 (6 bases). The V and J ends lost 3 bases and 10 bases respectively, with 19 bases between them. Germline values: CDR1 SGDLS, CDR2 YYNGEE. This CDR3 contains 14 residues. In DNA form, the CDR3 reads TGTGCCAGCAGCGAACGTGGCGGGGGCGATCGAGCTTTCTTT. Translated: CASSERGGGDRAFF.

The table lists this clonotype with a few counts. This chain uses TRBV28 with TRBJ2-1; D call uncertain. CDR1 MDHEN and CDR2 SYDVKM come from the germline V gene. The CDR3 is made up of 16 amino acids. V was clipped by 6 bases and J by 0 bases, with 15 bases between them. The CDR3 is CASSPIRRSSYNEQFF. For the CDR3, the DNA is TGTGCCAGCAGCCCTATTCGGCGGAGCTCCTACAATGAGCAGTTCTTC.

V is TRBV5-1 and J is TRBJ2-1; perhaps D is TRBD1 or TRBD2 (5 bases each). The CDR3 extends over 15 amino acids. Germline CDR1 reads SGHRS; CDR2 reads YFSETQ. The V gene lost 6 bases and the J gene lost 4 bases, with 17 bases spanning the gap. The CDR3 spells CASNPTGPDYNEQFF. The CDR3 nucleotides are TGCGCCAGCAACCCAACGGGACCGGATTACAATGAGCAGTTCTTC.

The chain couples TRBV6-1 to TRBJ2-2; 7 bases line up with TRBD2. CDR1 is MNHNS and CDR2 is SASEGT in the germline V gene. There are 17 residues in the CDR3. V gave up 7 bases and J gave up 4 bases; unmatched junction bases: 15. The CDR3 region is CASTFREAGKGTGELFF. DNA of the CDR3: TGTGCCAGCACCTTTCGGGAAGCGGGAAAGGGCACCGGGGAGCTGTTTTTT.

The table lists this clonotype with many counts. CDR3 nucleotides: TGCAGTGCTATCCCCGGATGGACCTACGAGCAGTACTTC. As protein: CSAIPGWTYEQYF. The chain employs TRBV20-1 and TRBJ2-7, with D hard to call. The CDR3 is 13 residues long. Germline V gene lookup returns CDR1 DFQATT and CDR2 SNEGSKA (reference sequence). V was shortened by 4 bases and J by 2 bases, with 12 bases between the two germline ends.

This sequence joins TRBV7-2 and TRBJ2-3; the match to TRBD1 covers 11 bases. Trimming took 5 bases from V and 3 from J; bases not matched to a gene: 10. The CDR3 is 17 amino acids. Germline-derived CDR1 and CDR2 are SGHTA and FQGNSA. The CDR3 protein is CASSGTGQGARTDTQYF. In DNA form, the CDR3 reads TGTGCCAGCAGCGGAACTGGACAGGGGGCGCGTACAGATACGCAGTATTTT.

The chain links TRBV4-2 to TRBJ1-5; D is uncertain. Trimming left V 2 bases short and J 6 bases short, with 8 bases between. The CDR3 has 13 residues. The germline gives CDR1 LGHNA, CDR2 YNFKEQ. The CDR3 loop reads CASSQRVLQPQHF. CDR3 DNA: TGTGCCAGCAGCCAAAGAGTCCTTCAGCCCCAGCATTTT.

The V and J genes are TRBV6-5 and TRBJ1-5; weak D call: TRBD1 (5 bases). The germline V and J ends were trimmed by 2 bases and 4 bases, with 15 bases remaining between them. The germline gives CDR1 MNHEY, CDR2 SVGAGI. CDR3 size: 16 residues. The CDR3 sequence is CASSYSGPEGNQPQHF. In nucleotides, the CDR3 is TGTGCCAGCAGTTACAGTGGACCCGAGGGGAATCAGCCCCAGCATTTT.

A few counts support this clonotype. The CDR3 coding sequence is TGTGCCAGCGCCCCGGGCAATGAGCAGTTCTTC. Its translation is CASAPGNEQFF. The chain employs TRBV11-2 and TRBJ2-1, with D uncertain. The germline V gene encodes CDR1 SGHAT and CDR2 FQNNGV. Between the trimmed V and J ends, which lost 8 bases and 6 bases, there was a span of 8 bases. The CDR3 consists of 11 residues.

The J gene is TRBJ2-2, the V gene TRBV11-2, with 7 bases aligning to TRBD1. Germline V lookup: CDR1 SGHAT, CDR2 FQNNGV. The CDR3 extends over 16 amino acids. Germline trimming cut 6 bases from V and 1 base from J; bases unmatched to any gene: 8. The CDR3 loop reads CASRGERGRNTGELFF. For the CDR3, the DNA is TGTGCCAGCAGGGGAGAGAGGGGGCGGAACACCGGGGAGCTGTTTTTT.

This chain links TRBV7-6 with TRBJ2-7; 9 nucleotides agree with TRBD1. Germline CDR1 and CDR2: SGHVS and FNYEAQ. J was trimmed by 2 bases and V by 5 bases; bases with no gene match: 4. The CDR3 has 14 amino acids. CDR3 in amino acids: CASSRGQGAYEQYF. CDR3 in DNA: TGTGCCAGCAGCAGGGGACAGGGCGCCTACGAGCAGTACTTC.

This clonotype was counted a few times. The genes are TRBV6-1 and TRBJ2-5; 7 nucleotides line up with TRBD1. Germline CDR1 MNHNS, CDR2 SASEGT. Trimming at V came to 1 base and at J to 5 bases, leaving 4 bases not matched to a gene. The CDR3 has 14 amino acids. CDR3 amino acids: CASSEGTGLETQYF. The CDR3 DNA sequence: TGTGCCAGCAGTGAAGGGACAGGCCTGGAGACCCAGTACTTC.

This clonotype was observed a few times. The J gene is TRBJ1-2, the V gene TRBV18; D not resolved. The germline CDR1 and CDR2 sequences are KGHSH and LQKENI. CDR3 length: 13 amino acids. V gave up 6 bases and J gave up 7 bases, with 15 bases separating them. As DNA, the CDR3 is TGTGCCAGCTCTTCTGTCCGAAGTGCTGGCTACACCTTC. Protein: CASSSVRSAGYTF. Full variable domain (missing parts from reference TRBV18 and TRBJ1-2): NAGVMQNPRHLVRRRGQEARLRCSPMKGHSHVYWYRQLPEEGLKFMVYLQKENIIDESGMPKERFSAEFPKEGPSILRIQQVVRGDSAAYFCASSSVRSAGYTFGSGTRLTVV.

Ten or more counts support this clonotype. V usage is TRBV20-1 and J usage is TRBJ1-3; D gene uncertain. The CDR3 extends over 11 amino acids. Germline V CDR1 and CDR2: DFQATT, SNEGSKA (reference sequence). V lost 3 bases to trimming and J lost 3 bases, with 3 bases between them. The CDR3 is CSARSGNTIYF. CDR3 in DNA: TGCAGTGCTAGGAGTGGAAACACCATATATTTT.

The rearrangement joins TRBV27 to TRBJ2-1; D might be TRBD1 (6 bases). The germline V gene encodes CDR1 MNHEY and CDR2 SMNVEV (reference sequence). This CDR3 has 14 residues. V dropped 5 bases and J dropped 5 bases, with 13 bases sitting between them. The CDR3 sequence is CASSLIQGNNEQFF. The CDR3 bases are TGTGCCAGCAGTCTAATACAGGGAAACAATGAGCAGTTCTTC.

This chain joins TRBV28 and TRBJ2-7, with 10 bases identical to TRBD1. J was trimmed by 3 bases and V by 5 bases; bases with no gene match: 7. Per the germline V gene, CDR1 is MDHEN and CDR2 is SYDVKM. The CDR3 is 15 amino acids. CDR3 protein: CASSPGGQGRYEQYF. As DNA, the CDR3 is TGTGCCAGCAGTCCAGGGGGACAGGGGCGCTACGAGCAGTACTTC.

Only a few counts were recorded for this clonotype. This CDR3 reads CSASPDGTGVFSPLHF. The DNA for the CDR3 is TGCAGTGCTAGCCCCGACGGGACAGGGGTCTTTTCACCCCTCCACTTT. This chain links TRBV20-1 with TRBJ1-6; 10 nucleotides line up with TRBD1. The ends lost 3 bases at V and 9 bases at J; junction bases unmatched: 11. Looked up from germline, CDR1 is DFQATT and CDR2 is SNEGSKA (reference sequence). The CDR3 extends over 16 amino acids.

The sample holds a few counts of this clonotype. This chain joins TRBV20-1 and TRBJ1-5, with D tentatively TRBD1 (6 bases). The CDR3 runs 14 residues. Germline CDR1 reads DFQATT; CDR2 reads SNEGSKA (reference sequence). The germline V and J ends were trimmed by 2 bases and 1 base, with 9 bases remaining between them. The CDR3 DNA is TGCAGTGCTAGACCGGACAGAAGCAATCAGCCCCAGCATTTT. Encoded protein: CSARPDRSNQPQHF.

This chain joins TRBV28 and TRBJ1-2, with TRBD1 as a possible D gene (5 bases). Looked up from germline, CDR1 is MDHEN and CDR2 is SYDVKM. This CDR3 region has 16 residues. Trimming left V 5 bases short and J 3 bases short, with 19 bases between. The CDR3 protein is CASSAPRRQLHYGYTF. The CDR3 DNA sequence: TGTGCCAGCAGTGCACCGCGGCGACAGTTGCACTATGGCTACACCTTC.

The CDR3 region has the DNA TGCAGCGTTGCGGCGGGAGCCCCAGATACGCAGTATTTT. Encoded protein: CSVAAGAPDTQYF. The chain links TRBV29-1 to TRBJ2-3; TRBD2 agrees at 7 bases. The V and J ends lost 4 bases and 4 bases, in that order; junction bases with no gene match: 5. The V gene's germline CDR1 is SQVTM and CDR2 ANQGSEA. CDR3 length: 13 amino acids.